This T cell receptor (beta chain) was sequenced for a study of cytomegalovirus exposure and HLA in healthy donors. Study-level information: The use of the same platform for the 90 to 150 validation repertoires and the roughly 730 first-cohort repertoires was reported by a later analysis.

On this clone itself: The target antigen is unknown.

There are 15 residues in the CDR3. Trimming stripped 5 bases from V and 6 bases from J, with 19 bases between. Germline V gene sequence: CDR1 SGHTA, CDR2 FQGTGA. Some clones are missing from TCRdb's copy, which holds only in-frame ones; the method was immunoSEQ multiplex PCR. This table holds 89,000 or so clones, approximately 94% found once. General observations from the study: It was found in a later analysis that first-cohort TCR clusters tended to co-occur in the 120 validation repertoires. Cytomegalovirus status, reportedly, was diagnosed with high specificity and sensitivity by the classifier. A few CMV-associated chains proved CMV antigen-specific in vitro.

Sequenced material: PBMCs. The sequence derives from a woman aged 30 to 39 in good health and CMV-seropositive. This chain connects TRBV7-3 to TRBJ1-2; D perhaps matches TRBD1 (6 bases). For the CDR3, the DNA is TGTGCCAGCAGCCCTACCAGGGGTGGCATTGATGGCTACACCTTC. Its protein is CASSPTRGGIDGYTF.